The next 32 T cell receptor beta chains were all read from a single sample in a study of blood T cell repertoires in COVID-19 (dated by TCRdb to the early 2020s). Library prep was done by the immunoSEQ multiplex PCR assay. TCRdb obtained this table from immuneACCESS and retained in-frame rearrangements with V and J assigned. These tables miss some clones; where compared with another copy, unresolved V genes account for less than half of the shortfall, and the remainder is unexplained. The sample data list a few hundred thousand clones, and just under 90% of these were observed just once. Around 10% of the sample is in the top ten clones. Sequencing used peripheral blood. The receptors were gathered from a woman aged 30 to 39 with COVID-19, enrolled during active disease.

The V gene is TRBV21-1, the J gene TRBJ2-7; TRBD2, the table's D call, lacks a check against the DNA. TRBV21-1 is a pseudogene locus. The CDR3 loop spans 11 amino acids. The CDR3 DNA is TGTGCCAGCAGCCTCTCCTACGAGCAGTACTTC. Protein: CASSLSYEQYF.

V gene TRBV14 combines with J gene TRBJ2-7; weak D call: TRBD2 (5 bases). The CDR3 is 14 residues long. Germline V gives CDR1 SGHDN, CDR2 FVKESK. Trimming took 0 bases from V and 3 from J, leaving 9 bases between them. The CDR3 sequence: CASSQERRDYEQYF. The CDR3 bases are TGTGCCAGCAGCCAAGAAAGACGGGACTACGAGCAGTACTTC.

This rearrangement joins TRBV6-5 to TRBJ1-4, with 7 bases identical to TRBD1. Germline V gene data show CDR1 as MNHEY and CDR2 as SVGAGI. This CDR3 is 13 amino acids long. V lost 7 bases and J lost 5; bases outside the gene matches: 4. This CDR3 is CASMVRGNEKLFF. DNA of the CDR3: TGTGCCAGCATGGTCAGGGGGAATGAAAAACTGTTTTTT.

The chain carries TRBV18 and TRBJ2-1; TRBD1 is a possible D gene (6 bases). Trimming left V 6 bases short and J 9 bases short, with 15 bases between. The CDR3 sequence is 13 residues long. Germline loops: CDR1 KGHSH, CDR2 LQKENI. The CDR3 nucleotides are TGTGCCAGCTCGCCAGGGACAAGCAGTGAGCAGTTCTTC. It translates to CASSPGTSSEQFF.

J is TRBJ1-2 and V is TRBV5-6; D call uncertain. Germline CDR1 and CDR2: SGHDT and YYEEEE. This CDR3 comprises 11 residues. V dropped 2 bases and J dropped 5 bases, with 4 bases sitting between them. CDR3 residues: CASSFHYGYTF. The CDR3 region has the DNA TGTGCCAGCAGCTTCCATTATGGCTACACCTTC.

This clone has a handful of counts. The V call is TRBV6-5, the J call TRBJ2-2, with D hard to call. This CDR3 region has 15 residues. Germline CDR1 and CDR2: MNHEY and SVGAGI. Trimming cost V 5 bases and J 4 bases, with 14 bases left between them. CDR3 nucleotide sequence: TGTGCCAGCAGTCCCCCGGGTTTGGGCACCGGGGAGCTGTTTTTT. This encodes CASSPPGLGTGELFF.

The chain is built from TRBV3-1 (or the pseudogene TRBV3-2) and TRBJ1-6, with D perhaps matching TRBD1 (6 bases). Germline lookup yields CDR1 LGHDT and CDR2 YNNKEL (reference sequence). CDR3 size: 18 residues. Deletions cut 6 bases from V and 5 bases from J, with 23 bases between. CDR3 DNA sequence: TGTGCCAGCAGTCCGACCCCCGTAACAGGGTCTAATAATTCACCCCTCCACTTT. Its protein is CASSPTPVTGSNNSPLHF.

V usage is TRBV4-1 and J usage is TRBJ2-2, with D maybe TRBD1 (5 bases). This CDR3 region has 14 residues. Germline loops: CDR1 MGHRA, CDR2 YSYEKL. V lost 6 bases, J lost 6 bases, and 14 bases lay in between. CDR3 residues: CASRSQGIAGELFF. The CDR3 coding sequence is TGCGCCAGCAGAAGTCAGGGTATTGCCGGGGAGCTGTTTTTT.

The rearrangement links TRBV28 to TRBJ1-2; possible D gene TRBD1, 5 bases. This CDR3 has 14 amino acids. The V and J ends lost 4 bases and 8 bases respectively, with 17 bases between them. The germline CDR1 and CDR2 sequences are MDHEN and SYDVKM. CDR3 nucleotide sequence: TGTGCCAGCAGTTCCACCCGCCGACAGAGGGGCTACACCTTC. Translated: CASSSTRRQRGYTF.

The chain recombines TRBV9 with TRBJ1-3, with D perhaps matching TRBD1 (6 bases). V shed 9 bases and J shed 2 bases, with 15 bases lying between them. The CDR3 length is 14 residues. Germline V CDR1 and CDR2: SGDLS, YYNGEE. CDR3 nucleotides: TGTGCCACTACTCAGGGGCTCACTGGAAACACCATATATTTT. This translates into CATTQGLTGNTIYF.

The chain joins TRBV4-2 to TRBJ2-2; 12 bases map to TRBD2. Germline loops: CDR1 LGHNA, CDR2 YNFKEQ. This CDR3 region has 14 residues. CDR3 residues: CATTLAGGHGELFF. In DNA form, the CDR3 reads TGTGCTACCACCCTAGCGGGGGGGCACGGGGAGCTGTTTTTT.

This chain joins TRBV28 and TRBJ1-5; D is ambiguous. Germline CDR1 MDHEN, CDR2 SYDVKM. The CDR3 is 15 amino acids. Trimming pared 2 bases from V and 6 bases from J, leaving 14 bases between. The CDR3 loop reads CASSLTEFPPQPQHF. CDR3 coding DNA: TGTGCCAGCAGTTTAACAGAGTTCCCCCCTCAGCCCCAGCATTTT. The full variable domain, in which reference TRBV28 and TRBJ1-5 provide the parts outside the CDR3, is DVKVTQSSRYLVKRTGEKVFLECVQDMDHENMFWYRQDPGLGLRLIYFSYDVKMKEKGDIPEGYSVSREKKERFSLILESASTNQTSMYLCASSLTEFPPQPQHFGDGTRLSIL.

CDR3 DNA: TGTGCCAGTAGTATAACCCACAGGGTTCGGTATGGCTACACCTTC. Its protein is CASSITHRVRYGYTF. The chain has TRBV19 and TRBJ1-2; possible D gene TRBD1, 6 bases. Germline loops: CDR1 LNHDA, CDR2 SQIVND (reference sequence). This CDR3 spans 15 amino acids. Trimming cost V 2 bases and J 5 bases, with 15 bases left between them.

J is TRBJ2-5 and V is TRBV20-1; TRBD1 aligns across 9 bases. J was trimmed by 5 bases and V by 6 bases; bases with no gene match: 13. CDR1 is DFQATT and CDR2 is SNEGSKA in the germline V gene (reference sequence). This CDR3 is built from 15 residues. The CDR3 loop is CSASSSGTGWETQYF. The CDR3 DNA follows: TGCAGTGCAAGTTCCTCCGGGACAGGGTGGGAGACCCAGTACTTC.

The chain has TRBV30 and TRBJ2-7; no reliable D call. V was trimmed by 4 bases and J by 2 bases, leaving 9 bases between them. CDR3 length: 12 residues. Germline V gene data show CDR1 as GTSNPN and CDR2 as SVGIG (reference sequence). Here the CDR3 reads CAWNSPTYEQYF. In nucleotides, the CDR3 is TGTGCCTGGAACTCACCTACCTACGAGCAGTACTTC.

This clone occurred once. The rearrangement links TRBV20-1 to TRBJ2-5, with TRBD2 as a possible D gene (5 bases). Trimming stripped 6 bases from V and 5 bases from J, with 10 bases between. Germline lookup yields CDR1 DFQATT and CDR2 SNEGSKA (reference sequence). CDR3 size: 11 residues. The CDR3 reads CSAKREETQYF. CDR3 nucleotide sequence: TGCAGTGCAAAAAGGGAGGAGACCCAGTACTTC.

The chain carries TRBV19 and TRBJ2-7; D unresolved. Trimming stripped 5 bases from V and 1 base from J, with 12 bases between. Germline V gene lookup returns CDR1 LNHDA and CDR2 SQIVND (reference sequence). The CDR3 contains 14 residues. The CDR3: CASSLTGGSYEQYF. CDR3 sequence (DNA): TGTGCCAGTAGTCTCACCGGCGGATCCTACGAGCAGTACTTC.

The CDR3: CASSQDRVSDYGYTF. Written as DNA, the CDR3 is TGTGCCAGCAGCCAAGATCGGGTTAGCGACTATGGCTACACCTTC. The V gene is TRBV4-2, the J gene TRBJ1-2; D gene unclear. CDR1 LGHNA and CDR2 YNFKEQ come from the germline V gene. Trimming pared 0 bases from V and 3 bases from J, leaving 11 bases between. The CDR3 is 15 amino acids.

The gene calls are TRBV6-6 and TRBJ2-5; 13 bases are shared with TRBD2. The V gene end was trimmed by 4 bases and the J gene end by 4 bases; junction bases not matched to a gene: 6. This CDR3 comprises 16 residues. The germline V gene has CDR1 MNHNY and CDR2 SVGAGI (reference sequence). Here the CDR3 reads CASSFLGLAGRETQYF. CDR3 nucleotide sequence: TGTGCCAGCAGTTTCCTGGGACTAGCGGGGAGAGAGACCCAGTACTTC.

The rearrangement links TRBV27 to TRBJ1-6; D perhaps matches TRBD1 (6 bases). The V gene's germline CDR1 is MNHEY and CDR2 SMNVEV (reference sequence). Trimming cost V 4 bases and J 11 bases, with 12 bases left between them. The CDR3 has 13 amino acids. The CDR3 DNA is TGTGCCAGCAGTTGGACAGTCGTGACACCCCTCCACTTT. It specifies CASSWTVVTPLHF.

The chain uses TRBV2 and TRBJ2-3, with a possible D match to TRBD2 (5 bases). V gave up 8 bases and J gave up 3 bases, with 18 bases separating them. Germline loops: CDR1 SNHLY, CDR2 FYNNEI. The CDR3 is 15 amino acids. The CDR3 bases are TGTGCCAGCCAGATGGGCGGGTTATCAACAGATACGCAGTATTTT. Translating it yields CASQMGGLSTDTQYF.

V gene TRBV15 combines with J gene TRBJ1-2; no reliable D call. The CDR3 is 16 residues long. V was cut by 1 base and J by 2 bases, with 14 bases left in between. CDR1 and CDR2 from the germline V gene are LNHNV and YYDKDF (reference sequence). The CDR3 region has the DNA TGTGCCACCAGCAGAGTATCCCGGCCGGAGAACTATGGCTACACCTTC. Protein product: CATSRVSRPENYGYTF.

The gene calls are TRBV6-2 or TRBV6-3 and TRBJ1-1; D remains ambiguous. CDR1 is MNHEY and CDR2 is SVGEGT in the germline V gene. The V end was cut by 2 bases, the J end by 2 bases, with 9 bases between. CDR3 length equals 14 residues. DNA of the CDR3: TGTGCCAGCAGTTACGCGCTGCCAAACACTGAAGCTTTCTTT. Translated: CASSYALPNTEAFF.

The chain combines TRBV3-1 (or the pseudogene TRBV3-2) with TRBJ2-5; TRBD2 matches 7 bases. Per germline, CDR1 LGHDT and CDR2 YNNKEL (reference sequence). CDR3 size: 14 residues. J gave up 5 bases and V 1 base, and 4 bases lay outside the gene matches. The CDR3 protein is CASSQGGGRETQYF. CDR3 DNA: TGTGCCAGCAGCCAAGGGGGGGGTCGGGAGACCCAGTACTTC.

The rearrangement links TRBV5-4 to TRBJ2-3; the D is unclear. Germline loops: CDR1 SGHNT, CDR2 YYREEE (reference sequence). The V and J ends lost 2 bases and 5 bases respectively, with 6 bases between them. The CDR3 covers 12 residues. CDR3 bases: TGTGCCAGCAGCTTATTTAGAGATACGCAGTATTTT. Protein sequence: CASSLFRDTQYF.

J is TRBJ2-5 and V is TRBV18; 7 bases match TRBD1. The CDR3 sequence is 16 residues long. The junction had 9 bases not matched to a gene; V was cut back by 5 bases and J by 0 bases. Germline loops: CDR1 KGHSH, CDR2 LQKENI. The CDR3 reads CASSGPGQEYQETQYF. Here the CDR3 DNA reads TGTGCCAGCTCAGGTCCCGGACAGGAGTACCAAGAGACCCAGTACTTC. The full variable domain, in which reference TRBV18 and TRBJ2-5 provide the parts outside the CDR3, is NAGVMQNPRHLVRRRGQEARLRCSPMKGHSHVYWYRQLPEEGLKFMVYLQKENIIDESGMPKERFSAEFPKEGPSILRIQQVVRGDSAAYFCASSGPGQEYQETQYFGPGTRLLVL.

This chain uses TRBV5-8 with TRBJ1-5; no reliable D call. Trimming took 0 bases from V and 8 from J, leaving 15 bases between them. Germline values: CDR1 SGHTS, CDR2 YDEGEE. This CDR3 is 15 amino acids long. In DNA form, the CDR3 reads TGTGCCAGCAGCTTGGTGGCCGGGTTGAGGGAGCCCCAGCATTTT. Amino acids: CASSLVAGLREPQHF.

This clone came up a few times. The chain links TRBV2 to TRBJ2-1; 14 bases align to TRBD2. The germline V gene has CDR1 SNHLY and CDR2 FYNNEI. Trimming at V came to 9 bases and at J to 9 bases, leaving 10 bases not matched to a gene. This CDR3 has 15 residues. The CDR3 here is CASSKTSGGAVEQFF. The CDR3 nucleotides read TGTGCCAGTTCTAAGACTAGCGGGGGGGCAGTTGAGCAGTTCTTC.

The V gene is TRBV5-1, the J gene TRBJ2-7; 15 nucleotides agree with TRBD2. CDR1 and CDR2 from the germline V gene are SGHRS and YFSETQ. Unmatched junction bases numbered 5, after V lost 4 bases and J lost 3 bases. CDR3 length: 16 amino acids. The CDR3: CASSRGLAGGRYEQYF. Here the CDR3 DNA reads TGCGCCAGCAGCCGCGGACTAGCGGGGGGGCGCTACGAGCAGTACTTC.

This chain joins TRBV6-5 and TRBJ2-3; 8 nucleotides align to TRBD1. CDR3 length: 16 amino acids. Germline V CDR1 and CDR2: MNHEY, SVGAGI. The V and J ends lost 0 bases and 6 bases, in that order; junction bases with no gene match: 8. CDR3 DNA: TGTGCCAGCAGTTACTCCGGGACAGGCCGGTCGGATACGCAGTATTTT. Its protein product is CASSYSGTGRSDTQYF.

The CDR3 sequence is CASSVGWVMGPNEQFF. In DNA, the CDR3 is TGTGCCAGCAGCGTAGGGTGGGTTATGGGCCCCAATGAGCAGTTCTTC. This chain joins TRBV9 and TRBJ2-1; unclear D gene. Germline CDR1 and CDR2: SGDLS and YYNGEE. The germline V and J ends were trimmed by 0 bases and 6 bases, with 16 bases remaining between them. This CDR3 region has 16 residues. Complete variable domain (other parts from reference TRBV9 and TRBJ2-1): DSGVTQTPKHLITATGQRVTLRCSPRSGDLSVYWYQQSLDQGLQFLIQYYNGEERAKGNILERFSAQQFPDLHSELNLSSLELGDSALYFCASSVGWVMGPNEQFFGPGTRLTVL.

The V gene is TRBV15, the J gene TRBJ2-1; 10 bases are a match to TRBD1. After removal of 6 bases from V and 2 bases from J, the junction contained 4 bases not matched to a gene. CDR1 and CDR2 (germline): LNHNV, YYDKDF (reference sequence). CDR3 length equals 15 residues. In DNA, the CDR3 is TGTGCCACCAGTAAGACAGGGGGCCCCTACAATGAGCAGTTCTTC. Translated, it gives CATSKTGGPYNEQFF.